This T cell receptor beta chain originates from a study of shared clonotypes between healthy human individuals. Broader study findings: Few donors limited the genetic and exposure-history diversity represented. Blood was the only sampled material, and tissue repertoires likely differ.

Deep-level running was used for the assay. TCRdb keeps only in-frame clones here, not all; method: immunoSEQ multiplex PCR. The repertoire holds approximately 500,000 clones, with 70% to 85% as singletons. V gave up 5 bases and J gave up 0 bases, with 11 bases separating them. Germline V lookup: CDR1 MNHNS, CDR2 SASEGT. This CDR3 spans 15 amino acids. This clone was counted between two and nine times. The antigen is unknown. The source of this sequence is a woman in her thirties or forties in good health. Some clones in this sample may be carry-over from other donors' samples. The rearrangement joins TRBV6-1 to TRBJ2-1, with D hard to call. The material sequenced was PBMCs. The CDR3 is CASSPPQSSYNEQFF. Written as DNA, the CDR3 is TGTGCCAGCAGTCCTCCCCAGAGCTCCTACAATGAGCAGTTCTTC.